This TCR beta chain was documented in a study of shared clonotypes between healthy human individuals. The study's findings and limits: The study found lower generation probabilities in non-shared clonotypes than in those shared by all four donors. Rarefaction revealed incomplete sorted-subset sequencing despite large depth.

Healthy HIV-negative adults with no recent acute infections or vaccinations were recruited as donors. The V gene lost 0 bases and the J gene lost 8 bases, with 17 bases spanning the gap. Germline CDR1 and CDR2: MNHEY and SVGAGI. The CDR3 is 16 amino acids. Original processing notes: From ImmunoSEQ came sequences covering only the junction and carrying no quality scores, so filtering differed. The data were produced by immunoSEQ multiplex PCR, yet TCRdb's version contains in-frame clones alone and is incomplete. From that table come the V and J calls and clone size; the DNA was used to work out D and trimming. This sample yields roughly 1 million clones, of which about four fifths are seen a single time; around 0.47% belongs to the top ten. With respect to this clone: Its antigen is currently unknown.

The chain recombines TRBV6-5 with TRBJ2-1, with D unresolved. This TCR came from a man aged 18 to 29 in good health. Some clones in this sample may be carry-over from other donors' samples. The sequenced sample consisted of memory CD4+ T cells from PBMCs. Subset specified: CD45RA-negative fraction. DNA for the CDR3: TGTGCCAGCAGTTACTCTTGGGCTCGTGCAAATGATGAGCAGTTCTTC. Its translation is CASSYSWARANDEQFF.